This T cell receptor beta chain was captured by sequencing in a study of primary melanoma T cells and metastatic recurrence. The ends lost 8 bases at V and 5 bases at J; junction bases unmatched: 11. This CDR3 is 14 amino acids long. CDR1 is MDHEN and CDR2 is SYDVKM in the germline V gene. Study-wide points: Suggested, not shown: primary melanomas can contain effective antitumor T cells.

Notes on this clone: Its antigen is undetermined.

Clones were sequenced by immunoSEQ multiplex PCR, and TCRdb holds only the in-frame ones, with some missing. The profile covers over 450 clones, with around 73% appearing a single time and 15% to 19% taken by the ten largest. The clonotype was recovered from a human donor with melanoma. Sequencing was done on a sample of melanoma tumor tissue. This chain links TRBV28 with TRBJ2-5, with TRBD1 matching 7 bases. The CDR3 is CASASQGRGETQYF. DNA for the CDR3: TGTGCCAGCGCATCACAGGGGCGAGGGGAGACCCAGTACTTC. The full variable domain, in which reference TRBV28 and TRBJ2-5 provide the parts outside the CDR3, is DVKVTQSSRYLVKRTGEKVFLECVQDMDHENMFWYRQDPGLGLRLIYFSYDVKMKEKGDIPEGYSVSREKKERFSLILESASTNQTSMYLCASASQGRGETQYFGPGTRLLVL.